This T cell receptor beta chain was documented in a study of cytomegalovirus exposure and HLA in healthy donors (dated by TCRdb to about 2017). At the level of the whole study: An earlier analysis of some 620 of the donors reported about 260 Gb of sequence data and some 110 million unique TCR beta sequences obtained from around 180 million T cells. An early release that covered about 600 HLA-typed donors contained about 290 gigabases of sequencing data and about 84 million unique TCR sequences. To study patterns of TCR occurrence, a later analysis re-analyzed previously published TCR beta repertoires from 550 to 800 donors and added high-resolution HLA genotyping. High-throughput TCR immunosequencing, statistical association of individual TCRs with disease status, and machine learning were combined to predict cytomegalovirus infection status. The number of donors typed differed by locus, with roughly 620-630 for A, B, C, DRB1 and DQB1, roughly 520 for DQA1, under 610 for DPA1, and under 490 for DPB1. HLA typing included class I and class II loci at four-digit resolution. Besides the first cohort of hundreds of subjects, a separate validation cohort made up of 120 different subjects was used. Across about 380 genotyped donors of the cohort, an average of about 240,000 unique TCR beta nucleotide sequences per donor were sequenced, and 15% to 20% of those sequences were non-productive. Every repertoire in the discovery cohort had been generated on one and the same sequencing platform. A handful of DR-DQ haplotypes were handled as single units for association and clustering because linkage in the cohort was strong. The study was designed to test whether signatures of past pathogen exposure could be identified by cataloging public T cell receptors. The genetic ancestry cluster associated with self-reported Caucasian donors included about 84% of the 398 genotyped donors. A later genetic analysis took genome-wide SNP genotypes for about three fifths of the 666 donors and used that subset as a discovery cohort. An earlier analysis of 587 of the donors used high-throughput TCR beta sequencing to judge whether each TCR beta V gene segment behaved as functional or pseudogenic. The T cell repertoires of 700 or so subjects were profiled by immunosequencing and related to cytomegalovirus serostatus. Donor age, sex, ethnicity and CMV serostatus were compiled together with the repertoire data. In the later analysis, no new phenotypic data were used to find candidate immune exposures; instead, reliance was placed on TCR beta sequences and their occurrence across donors. Overall results and qualifications from the work: Linkage disequilibrium might explain the correlated functional status among segregating V segments, but an unknown experimental factor could not be ruled out. This cohort had only TCR beta chains sequenced, and the lack of alpha or paired-chain data limited which features could be detected. Because HLA typing was missing for some donors at each locus, association tests included only the typed subset. In a later analysis, HLA-associated TCR beta chains were found to be more clonally expanded and to have lower generation probabilities than equally common non-associated chains. For the cohort, immune exposure information was limited to CMV serostatus. The authors suggested that the approach could potentially be extended to other disease states and immunological phenotypes. V-gene and J-gene trimming of TCR beta chains was associated with a missense DCLRE1C variant in a later genetic analysis, and the association was replicated in an independent cohort. A later analysis reported that several top co-occurrence clusters appeared linked to parvovirus B19, influenza, CMV and Epstein-Barr virus. Roughly uniform sequencing depth across donors was assumed in presence/absence analyses, although this assumption may not hold. In a later analysis, TCR association rates were found to vary across HLA loci, with the most associated TCRs seen for DRB1 alleles and the fewest for HLA-C alleles. A further reported finding was that TCR beta sequences accurately predicted the HLA-A and HLA-B alleles for most subjects in the first cohort. The study listed 164 TCR beta chains as associated with cytomegalovirus. Three of the identified cytomegalovirus-associated TCR beta chains were confirmed in vitro to be specific for cytomegalovirus antigens. Broadly in line with IMGT annotations, most TCR beta V segments showed up in productive rearrangements about 87% or about 30% of the time in an earlier analysis of several hundred of the donors. Specific HLA alleles were associated with over 15,000 TCR beta sequences at a false discovery rate of 0.05 in a later analysis. About 17 rarely observed V segments, including chromosome 9 orphons, were excluded from the earlier analysis of approximately 600 of the donors because counts were too low. The classifier was reported to diagnose cytomegalovirus status with high specificity and sensitivity in both the original cohort and the validation cohort. The 87-base-pair reads could not distinguish some IMGT-functional V segments, including TRBV6-2 and TRBV6-3, so those segments were excluded. Across donors, most TCR sequences were observed very rarely, whereas some public TCRs were present in many individuals. A group of highly shared sequence variants was considered likely to be a technical artifact of the sequencing pipeline. Most CMV-associated TCR beta chains appeared to be HLA-restricted in a later analysis, and the HLA associations seemed to be driven largely by CMV exposure. A later genetic analysis reported fewer N-insertions in productive TCRs among donors in an Asian-associated ancestry cluster than the roughly 720-donor mean. When HLA alleles, especially DR and DQ, strongly co-occurred, attributing TCR associations to individual alleles was difficult.

Libraries were built with the immunoSEQ multiplex PCR assay. For the multiplex PCR, a mixture combining 60 forward primers for TCR Vbeta segments and 13 reverse primers for TCR Jbeta segments was used. A multiplex PCR assay on genomic DNA amplified the CDR3 region of rearranged TCR beta genes. The amplified TCR beta libraries were sequenced on the Illumina HiSeq System as 87-base-pair reads. Regarding the original processing steps: Across the 666 repertoires, a later analysis counted around 80 million unique TCR beta chains, approximately 10 million of which were shared by at least two donors. Raw reads were error-corrected and collapsed into unique sequences by a nearest-neighbor algorithm in which closely related sequences were merged to remove PCR and sequencing errors. Alignment of CDR3 sequences to IMGT reference sequences was used to assign V, D and J gene segments. Each retained sequence needed at least a six-nucleotide match to both a V gene segment and a J gene segment. A rearrangement was called productive if the CDR3 had no stop codons and remained in frame with V and J, and every other rearrangement was called non-productive. Following IMGT convention, CDR3 was defined as the stretch from the second conserved V-encoded cysteine to the conserved J-encoded phenylalanine. Sequences without an unambiguous match to a single V gene segment were excluded from the earlier analysis of 587 of the donors. In an earlier analysis of approximately 590 of the donors, V segments were called functional above 56.7% productive rearrangements and were called segregating when the between-donor standard deviation exceeded 5%. A statistical classification framework was built for diagnosing cytomegalovirus status from the catalog of TCR beta chain sequences. A later analysis assigned V and J genes by comparing TCR nucleotide sequences with IMGT/GENE-DB human TR gene sequences. Using the TCRdist pipeline, a later analysis assigned CDR3 sequences along with most-parsimonious VDJ recombination scenarios. In a later analysis, each TCR beta chain was defined by its CDR3 amino acid sequence together with its V-gene family, and reads lacking a unique V-gene family were excluded. As a way to deal with suspected cross-contamination and a sequencing artifact, a later analysis dropped 592 nucleotide sequences that were highly shared and had low generation probability. In a later analysis, a clonal expansion index for each public chain was calculated from normalized within-repertoire ranks of inferred template counts. Generation probabilities in a later analysis came from a VDJ recombination model fitted to out-of-frame rearrangements, and those results were checked against IGoR. A later analysis scored TCR-TCR, TCR-HLA and TCR-CMV co-occurrence with hypergeometric tests, applying a repertoire-size bias correction to TCR pairs. To estimate false discovery rates, a later analysis permuted the HLA or CMV assignments 20 times. In a later analysis, co-occurring TCRs were grouped using DBSCAN, with TCRdist sequence similarity added in when clustering inside HLA-allele-positive subsets. For co-occurrence clustering, repertoires with fewer than 30,000 or more than 120,000 public chains were excluded, along with five or six repertoires with anomalous nucleotide sharing. TCRdb obtained this table from immuneACCESS and retained in-frame rearrangements with V and J assigned. These tables miss some clones; where compared with another copy, unresolved V genes account for less than half of the shortfall, and the remainder is unexplained. The V and J calls and clone size come from that table; D and trimming were worked out from the DNA. The sample data list roughly 110,000 clones, and approximately 76% of these were observed just once. In total, the top ten clones hold about 2.3% of the sample.

V trim: 6 bases; J trim: 2 bases; unmatched bases: 3. From the cysteine up to the phenylalanine, the CDR3 has a length of 13 residues. Left in the record is the CDR3 DNA by itself, 39 bases read in frame from the first base. Based on the germline V gene, the CDR1 and CDR2 sequences are MDHEN and SYDVKM. The cohort was made up of approximately 700 healthy bone marrow donors. Cohort members were all nominally healthy when sampled, although unrecorded immune exposures were likely present. The donor tested CMV seronegative and was one of the 352 seronegative cohort members. A peripheral blood sample was collected from each donor, and TCR beta sequencing was performed on peripheral blood mononuclear cells. The Qiagen DNeasy Blood Extraction Kit was used to extract genomic DNA from the blood cell samples. This clone was observed a handful of times. It has no known antigen specificity. No clone much larger than this one lies a single base away; base qualities are absent. Other nucleotide sequences from this sample produce the same CDR3.

Sequenced sample: PBMCs. Recombination joined TRBV28 with TRBJ1-2, with 7 junctional bases fitting TRBD1. The clonotype originates from a man younger than 35 in good health and CMV-seronegative. The CDR3 amino acid sequence is: CASRLQGNYGYTF. At the DNA level, the sequence is TGTGCCAGCAGGTTACAGGGGAACTATGGCTACACCTTC.